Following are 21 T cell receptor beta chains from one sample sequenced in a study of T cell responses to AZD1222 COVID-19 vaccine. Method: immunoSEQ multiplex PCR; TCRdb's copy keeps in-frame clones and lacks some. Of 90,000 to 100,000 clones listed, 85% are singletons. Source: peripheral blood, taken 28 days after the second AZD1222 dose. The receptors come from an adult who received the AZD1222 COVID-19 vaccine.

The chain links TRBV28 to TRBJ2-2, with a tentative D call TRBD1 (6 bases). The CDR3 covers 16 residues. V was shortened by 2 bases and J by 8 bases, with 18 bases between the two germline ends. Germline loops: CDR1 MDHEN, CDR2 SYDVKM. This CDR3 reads CASSLPQLDRSGELFF. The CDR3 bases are TGTGCCAGCAGTTTACCTCAACTAGACAGGTCTGGGGAGCTGTTTTTT. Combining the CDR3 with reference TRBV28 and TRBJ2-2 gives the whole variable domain DVKVTQSSRYLVKRTGEKVFLECVQDMDHENMFWYRQDPGLGLRLIYFSYDVKMKEKGDIPEGYSVSREKKERFSLILESASTNQTSMYLCASSLPQLDRSGELFFGEGSRLTVL.

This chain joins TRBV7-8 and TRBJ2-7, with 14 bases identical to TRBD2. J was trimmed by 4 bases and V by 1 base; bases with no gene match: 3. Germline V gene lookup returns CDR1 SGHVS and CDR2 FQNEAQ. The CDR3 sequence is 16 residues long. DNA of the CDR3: TGTGCCAGCAGCTTAGGGACTAGCGGGAGGACTTACGAGCAGTACTTC. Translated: CASSLGTSGRTYEQYF.

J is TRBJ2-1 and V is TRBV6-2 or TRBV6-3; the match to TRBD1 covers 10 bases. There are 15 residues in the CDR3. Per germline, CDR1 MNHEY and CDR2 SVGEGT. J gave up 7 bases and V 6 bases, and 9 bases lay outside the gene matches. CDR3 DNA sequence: TGTGCCAGCAGCCCCGGGACAGGGGAGATGAATGAGCAGTTCTTC. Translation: CASSPGTGEMNEQFF.

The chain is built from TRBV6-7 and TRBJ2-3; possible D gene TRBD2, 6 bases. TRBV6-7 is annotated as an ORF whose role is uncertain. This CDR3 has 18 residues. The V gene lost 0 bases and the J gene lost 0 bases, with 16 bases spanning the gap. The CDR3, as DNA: TGTGCCAGCAGTTACTCGGAGACGCGGGACCCTAGCACAGATACGCAGTATTTT. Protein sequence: CASSYSETRDPSTDTQYF.

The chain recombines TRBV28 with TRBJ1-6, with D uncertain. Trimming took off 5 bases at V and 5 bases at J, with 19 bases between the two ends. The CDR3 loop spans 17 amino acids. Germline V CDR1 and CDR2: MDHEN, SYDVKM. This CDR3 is CASSPRAHSLNNSPLHF. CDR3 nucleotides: TGTGCCAGCAGTCCCCGGGCCCACTCACTCAATAATTCACCCCTCCACTTT.

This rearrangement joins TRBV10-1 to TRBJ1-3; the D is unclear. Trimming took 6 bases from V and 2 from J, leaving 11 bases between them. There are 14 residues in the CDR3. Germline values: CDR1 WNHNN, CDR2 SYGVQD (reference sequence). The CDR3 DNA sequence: TGCGCCAGCAGGTGGGCCAGTACTGGAAACACCATATATTTT. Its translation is CASRWASTGNTIYF.

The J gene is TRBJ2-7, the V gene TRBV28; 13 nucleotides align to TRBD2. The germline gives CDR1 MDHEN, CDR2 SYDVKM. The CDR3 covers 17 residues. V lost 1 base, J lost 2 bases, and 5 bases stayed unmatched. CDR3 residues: CASSLLTSGRTTYEQYF. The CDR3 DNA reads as TGTGCCAGCAGTTTATTGACTAGCGGGAGGACAACCTACGAGCAGTACTTC.

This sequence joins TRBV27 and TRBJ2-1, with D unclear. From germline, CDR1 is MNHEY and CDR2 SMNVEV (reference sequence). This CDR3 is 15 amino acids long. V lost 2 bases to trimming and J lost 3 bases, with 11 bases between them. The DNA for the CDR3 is TGTGCCAGCAGTTTAAATGGTTGGAACTACAATGAGCAGTTCTTC. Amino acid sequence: CASSLNGWNYNEQFF.

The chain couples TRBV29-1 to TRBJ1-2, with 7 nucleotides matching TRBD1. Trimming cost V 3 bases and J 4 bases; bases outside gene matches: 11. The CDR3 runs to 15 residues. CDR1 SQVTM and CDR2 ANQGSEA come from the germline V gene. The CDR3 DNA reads TGCAGCGTTGAGGAGGCCAGGGGGAAATCCTATGGCTACACCTTC. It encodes CSVEEARGKSYGYTF.

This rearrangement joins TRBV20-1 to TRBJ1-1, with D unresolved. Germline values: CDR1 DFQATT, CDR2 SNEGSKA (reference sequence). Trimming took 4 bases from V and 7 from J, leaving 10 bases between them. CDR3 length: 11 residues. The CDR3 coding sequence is TGCAGTGCTAAGGGCGACTTTGAAGCTTTCTTT. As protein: CSAKGDFEAFF.

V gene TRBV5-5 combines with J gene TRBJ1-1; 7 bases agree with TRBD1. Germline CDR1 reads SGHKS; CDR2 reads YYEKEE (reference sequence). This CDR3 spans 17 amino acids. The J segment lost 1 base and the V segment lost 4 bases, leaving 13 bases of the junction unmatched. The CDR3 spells CASSPGRGGAGNTEAFF. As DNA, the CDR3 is TGTGCCAGCAGCCCCGGTAGAGGGGGCGCGGGGAACACTGAAGCTTTCTTT.

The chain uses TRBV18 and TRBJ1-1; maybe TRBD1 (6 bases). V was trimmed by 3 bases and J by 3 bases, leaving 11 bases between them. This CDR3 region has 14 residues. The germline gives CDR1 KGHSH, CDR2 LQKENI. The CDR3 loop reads CASSPYGGDTEAFF. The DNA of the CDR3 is TGTGCCAGCTCACCCTACGGGGGCGACACTGAAGCTTTCTTT.

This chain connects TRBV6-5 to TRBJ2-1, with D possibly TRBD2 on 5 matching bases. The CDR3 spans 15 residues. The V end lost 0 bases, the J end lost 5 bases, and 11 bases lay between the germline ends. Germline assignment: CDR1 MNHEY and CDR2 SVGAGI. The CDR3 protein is CASSYSPPTNNEQFF. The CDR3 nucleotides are TGTGCCAGCAGTTACTCGCCGCCGACTAACAATGAGCAGTTCTTC.

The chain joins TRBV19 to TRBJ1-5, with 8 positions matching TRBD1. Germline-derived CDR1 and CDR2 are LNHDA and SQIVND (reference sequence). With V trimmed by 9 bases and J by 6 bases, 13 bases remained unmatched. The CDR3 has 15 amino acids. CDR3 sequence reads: CASTTQGGSSQPQHF. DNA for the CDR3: TGTGCCAGCACAACACAGGGGGGGTCGTCTCAGCCCCAGCATTTT.

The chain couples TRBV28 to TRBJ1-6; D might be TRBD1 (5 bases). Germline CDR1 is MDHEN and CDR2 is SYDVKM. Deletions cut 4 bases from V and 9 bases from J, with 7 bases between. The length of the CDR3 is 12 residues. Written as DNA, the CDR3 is TGTGCCAGCAGTTCAGGGTTTTCACCCCTCCACTTT. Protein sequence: CASSSGFSPLHF.

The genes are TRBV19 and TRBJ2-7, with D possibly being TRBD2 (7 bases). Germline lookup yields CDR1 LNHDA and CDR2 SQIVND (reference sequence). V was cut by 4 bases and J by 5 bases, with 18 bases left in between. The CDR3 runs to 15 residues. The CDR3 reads CASSNGGRARDEQYF. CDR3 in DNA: TGTGCCAGTAGTAACGGGGGGCGCGCCCGCGACGAGCAGTACTTC.

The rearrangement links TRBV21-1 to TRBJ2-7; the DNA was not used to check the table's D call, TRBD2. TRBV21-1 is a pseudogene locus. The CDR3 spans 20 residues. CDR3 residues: CASSNDGGTSGISSLYEQYF. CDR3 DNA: TGTGCCAGCAGCAACGATGGTGGGACTAGCGGGATATCCTCACTCTACGAGCAGTACTTC.

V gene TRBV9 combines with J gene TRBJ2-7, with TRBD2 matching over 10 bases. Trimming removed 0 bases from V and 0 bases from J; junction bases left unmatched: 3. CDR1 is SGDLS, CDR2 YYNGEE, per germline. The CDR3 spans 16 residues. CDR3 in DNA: TGTGCCAGCAGCGTAGCAGCGGGAGGGTACTCCTACGAGCAGTACTTC. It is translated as CASSVAAGGYSYEQYF.

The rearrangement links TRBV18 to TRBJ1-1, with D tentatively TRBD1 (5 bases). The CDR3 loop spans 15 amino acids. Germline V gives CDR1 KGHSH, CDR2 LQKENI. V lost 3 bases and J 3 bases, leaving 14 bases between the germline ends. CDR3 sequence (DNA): TGTGCCAGCTCACCGGGCTGGGGCTGGGACACTGAAGCTTTCTTT. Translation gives CASSPGWGWDTEAFF.

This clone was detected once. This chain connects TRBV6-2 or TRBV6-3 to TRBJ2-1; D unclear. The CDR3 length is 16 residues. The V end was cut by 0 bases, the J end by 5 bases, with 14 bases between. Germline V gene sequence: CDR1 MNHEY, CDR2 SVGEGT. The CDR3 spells CASSYSMRSRHNEQFF. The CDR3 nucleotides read TGTGCCAGCAGTTACTCGATGCGGAGCCGCCACAATGAGCAGTTCTTC.

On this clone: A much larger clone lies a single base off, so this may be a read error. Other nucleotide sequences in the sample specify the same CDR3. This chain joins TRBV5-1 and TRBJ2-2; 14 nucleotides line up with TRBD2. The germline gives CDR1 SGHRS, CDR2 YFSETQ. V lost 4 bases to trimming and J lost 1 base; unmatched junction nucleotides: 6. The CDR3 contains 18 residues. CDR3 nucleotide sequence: TGCGCCAGCAGCCCCCCAGGACTAGCGGGAGGGAACACCGGGGAGCTGTTTTTT. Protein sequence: CASSPPGLAGGNTGELFF.